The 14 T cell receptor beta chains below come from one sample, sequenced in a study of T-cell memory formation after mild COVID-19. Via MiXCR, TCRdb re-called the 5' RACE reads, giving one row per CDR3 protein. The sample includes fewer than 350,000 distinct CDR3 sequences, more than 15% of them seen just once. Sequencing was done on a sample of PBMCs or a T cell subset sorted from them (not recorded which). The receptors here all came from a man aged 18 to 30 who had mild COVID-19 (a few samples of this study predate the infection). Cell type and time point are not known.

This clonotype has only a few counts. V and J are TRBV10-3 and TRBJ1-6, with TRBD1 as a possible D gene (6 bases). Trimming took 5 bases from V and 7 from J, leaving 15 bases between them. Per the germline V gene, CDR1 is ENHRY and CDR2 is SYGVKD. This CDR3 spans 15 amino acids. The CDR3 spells CAISWTDDLNSPLHF. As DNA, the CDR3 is TGTGCCATCAGTTGGACAGATGACTTAAATTCACCCCTCCACTTT.

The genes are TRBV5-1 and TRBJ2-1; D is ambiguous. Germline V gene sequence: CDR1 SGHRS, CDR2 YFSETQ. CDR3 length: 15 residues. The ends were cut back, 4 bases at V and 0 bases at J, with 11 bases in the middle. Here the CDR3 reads CASSASGTSYNEQFF. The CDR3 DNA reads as TGCGCCAGCAGCGCCTCAGGTACCTCCTACAATGAGCAGTTCTTC.

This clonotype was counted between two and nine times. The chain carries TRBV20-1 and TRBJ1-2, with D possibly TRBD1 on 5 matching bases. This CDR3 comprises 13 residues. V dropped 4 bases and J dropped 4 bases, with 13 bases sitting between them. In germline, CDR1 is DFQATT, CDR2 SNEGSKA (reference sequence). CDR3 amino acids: CSAKAGPLYGYTF. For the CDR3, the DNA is TGCAGTGCTAAGGCAGGGCCTCTCTATGGCTACACCTTC.

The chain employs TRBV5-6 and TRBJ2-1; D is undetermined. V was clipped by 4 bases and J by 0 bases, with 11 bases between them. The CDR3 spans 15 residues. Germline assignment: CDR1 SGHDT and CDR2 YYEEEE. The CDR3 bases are TGTGCCAGCAGCGGAAGCCAAAGCTCCTACAATGAGCAGTTCTTC. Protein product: CASSGSQSSYNEQFF.

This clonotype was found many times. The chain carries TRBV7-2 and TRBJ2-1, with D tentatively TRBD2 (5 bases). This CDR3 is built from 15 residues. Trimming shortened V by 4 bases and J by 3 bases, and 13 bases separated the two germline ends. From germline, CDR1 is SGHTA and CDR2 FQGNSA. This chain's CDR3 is CASSSATGNYNEQFF. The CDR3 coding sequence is TGTGCCAGCAGCTCCGCCACCGGGAACTACAATGAGCAGTTCTTC. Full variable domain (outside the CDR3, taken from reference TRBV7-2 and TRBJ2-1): GAGVSQSPSNKVTEKGKDVELRCDPISGHTALYWYRQSLGQGLEFLIYFQGNSAPDKSGLPSDRFSAERTGGSVSTLTIQRTQQEDSAVYLCASSSATGNYNEQFFGPGTRLTVL.

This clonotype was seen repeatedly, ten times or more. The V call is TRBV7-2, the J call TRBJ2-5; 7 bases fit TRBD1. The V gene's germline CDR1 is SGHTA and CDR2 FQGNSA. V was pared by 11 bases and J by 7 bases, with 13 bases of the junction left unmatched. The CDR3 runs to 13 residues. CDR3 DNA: TGTGCCTCCACGACAGGGCGGTCAGCGACCCAGTACTTC. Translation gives CASTTGRSATQYF.

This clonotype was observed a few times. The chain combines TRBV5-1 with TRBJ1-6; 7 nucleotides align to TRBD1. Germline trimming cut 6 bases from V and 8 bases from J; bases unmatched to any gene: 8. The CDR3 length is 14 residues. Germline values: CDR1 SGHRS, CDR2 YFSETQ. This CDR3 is CASNPQGGDSPLHF. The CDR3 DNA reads TGCGCCAGCAACCCCCAGGGGGGTGATTCACCCCTCCACTTT.

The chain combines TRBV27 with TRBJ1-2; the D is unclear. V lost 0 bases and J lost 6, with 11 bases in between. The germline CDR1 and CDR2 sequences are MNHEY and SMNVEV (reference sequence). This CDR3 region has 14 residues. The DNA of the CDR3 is TGTGCCAGCAGTTTATCAGGCTACAGTCATGGCTACACCTTC. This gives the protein CASSLSGYSHGYTF.

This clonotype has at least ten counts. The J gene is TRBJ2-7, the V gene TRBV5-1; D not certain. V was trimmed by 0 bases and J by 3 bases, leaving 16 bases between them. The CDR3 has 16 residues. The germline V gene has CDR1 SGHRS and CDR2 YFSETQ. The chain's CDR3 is CASSLALGVPVYEQYF. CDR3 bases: TGCGCCAGCAGCTTGGCTTTGGGTGTACCGGTCTACGAGCAGTACTTC.

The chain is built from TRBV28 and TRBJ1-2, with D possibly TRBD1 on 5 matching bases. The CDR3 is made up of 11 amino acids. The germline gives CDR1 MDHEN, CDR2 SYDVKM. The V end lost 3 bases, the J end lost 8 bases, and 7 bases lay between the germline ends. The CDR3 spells CASSLGEGYTF. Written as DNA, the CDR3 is TGTGCCAGCAGTTTGGGGGAGGGCTACACCTTC.

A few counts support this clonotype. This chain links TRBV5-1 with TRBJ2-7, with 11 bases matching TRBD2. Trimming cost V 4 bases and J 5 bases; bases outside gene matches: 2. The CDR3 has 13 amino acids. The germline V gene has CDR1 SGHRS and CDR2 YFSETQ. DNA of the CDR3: TGCGCCAGCAGCATGGGACTAGCGGACGAGCAGTACTTC. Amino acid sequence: CASSMGLADEQYF. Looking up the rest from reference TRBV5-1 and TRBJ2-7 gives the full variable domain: KAGVTQTPRYLIKTRGQQVTLSCSPISGHRSVSWYQQTPGQGLQFLFEYFSETQRNKGNFPGRFSGRQFSNSRSEMNVSTLELGDSALYLCASSMGLADEQYFGPGTRLTVT.

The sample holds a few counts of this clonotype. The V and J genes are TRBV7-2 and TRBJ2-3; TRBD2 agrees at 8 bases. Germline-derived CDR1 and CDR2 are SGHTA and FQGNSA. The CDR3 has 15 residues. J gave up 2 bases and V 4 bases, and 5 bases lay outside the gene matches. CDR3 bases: TGTGCCAGCAGCTCACAAGCGGGGGACACAGATACGCAGTATTTT. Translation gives CASSSQAGDTDTQYF. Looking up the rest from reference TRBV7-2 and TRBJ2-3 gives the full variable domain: GAGVSQSPSNKVTEKGKDVELRCDPISGHTALYWYRQSLGQGLEFLIYFQGNSAPDKSGLPSDRFSAERTGGSVSTLTIQRTQQEDSAVYLCASSSQAGDTDTQYFGPGTRLTVL.

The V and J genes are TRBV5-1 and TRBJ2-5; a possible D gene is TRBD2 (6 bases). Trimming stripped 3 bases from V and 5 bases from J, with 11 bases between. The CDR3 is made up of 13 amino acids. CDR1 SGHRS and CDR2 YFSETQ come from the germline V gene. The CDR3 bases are TGCGCCAGCAGCTCCCGCGGGGAGGAGACCCAGTACTTC. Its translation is CASSSRGEETQYF.

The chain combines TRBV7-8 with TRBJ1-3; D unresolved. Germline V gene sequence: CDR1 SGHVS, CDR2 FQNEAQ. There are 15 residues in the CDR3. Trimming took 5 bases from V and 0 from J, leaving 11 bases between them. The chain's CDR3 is CASSLHSPSGNTIYF. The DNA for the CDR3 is TGTGCCAGCAGCCTGCACAGTCCCTCTGGAAACACCATATATTTT.